This TCR beta chain was recorded in a study of shared clonotypes between healthy human individuals. Profiling relied on immunoSEQ multiplex PCR, and the TCRdb table lists in-frame clones only, not all of them. Of around 2.1 million clones listed, 95% were seen once; the top ten hold roughly 0.13%. The V and J ends lost 3 bases and 4 bases respectively, with 21 bases between them. The germline CDR1 and CDR2 sequences are MDHEN and SYDVKM. This CDR3 has 17 residues. The chain employs TRBV28 and TRBJ1-2, with D possibly being TRBD1 (5 bases). The TCR sequence derives from a man in his late teens or twenties in good health. What was sequenced was naive CD4+ T cells sorted from blood. Subset given: CD45RA+ positively selected. CDR3 amino acids: CASSFADRTISTYGYTF. The DNA for the CDR3 is TGTGCCAGCAGTTTCGCCGACAGAACCATATCGACCTATGGCTACACCTTC.